This is a list of T cell receptor beta chains from one sample in a study of identical twins. In TCRdb, the 5' RACE reads were re-called with MiXCR into one record per CDR3 protein. The data show hundreds of thousands of distinct CDR3 sequences, about 8% seen once. These data also featured in a second study, about yellow fever vaccine responses in identical twins.

Sequencing was carried out using memory (CD45RO+) T cells sorted from blood. These TCRs come from a woman in her late teens or twenties in good health. Each CDR3 is given with its conserved first and last residue. D genes are given only for firm matches. Some rows mark clone size as missing; the rest say once, few, many or name a class of expanded clone.

j_gene: TRBJ2-1
abundance: -
v_gene: TRBV18
d_gene: -
CDR3nt: TGTGCCAGCTCACCGGGACATACTCCCTACAATGAGCAGTTCTTC
CDR3aa: CASSPGHTPYNEQFF

j_gene: TRBJ2-3
abundance: few
v_gene: TRBV7-9
d_gene: TRBD2
CDR3nt: TGTGCCAGCAGCCCGACGGGAGGGGGCACAGATACGCAGTATTTT
CDR3aa: CASSPTGGGTDTQYF

j_gene: TRBJ2-1
abundance: -
v_gene: TRBV3-1
d_gene: -
CDR3nt: TGTGCCAGCAGCCAGGGCCACAATGAGCAGTTCTTC
CDR3aa: CASSQGHNEQFF

j_gene: TRBJ1-2
abundance: few
v_gene: TRBV5-6
d_gene: -
CDR3nt: TGTGCCAGCATGATGAGGGTGAGCTATGGCTACACCTTC
CDR3aa: CASMMRVSYGYTF

j_gene: TRBJ2-5
abundance: few
v_gene: TRBV7-6
d_gene: -
CDR3nt: TGTGCCAGCAGCTTGGATACAGGGCGGGGAGAGACCCAGTACTTC
CDR3aa: CASSLDTGRGETQYF

j_gene: TRBJ2-2
abundance: -
v_gene: TRBV2
d_gene: -
CDR3nt: TGTGCCAGCACCAAAAGGGGGTCCAACACCGGGGAGCTGTTTTTT
CDR3aa: CASTKRGSNTGELFF

j_gene: TRBJ2-1
abundance: few
v_gene: TRBV5-4
d_gene: TRBD2
CDR3nt: TGTGCCAGCAGCCGACTAGCGGGAGAGAGGTCCTACAATGAGCAGTTCTTC
CDR3aa: CASSRLAGERSYNEQFF

j_gene: TRBJ2-1
abundance: few
v_gene: TRBV14
d_gene: TRBD2
CDR3nt: TGTGCCAGCAGCCAACGTGGGCTAGCGGAATACAATGAGCAGTTCTTC
CDR3aa: CASSQRGLAEYNEQFF

j_gene: TRBJ1-2
abundance: few
v_gene: TRBV25-1
d_gene: -
CDR3nt: TGTGCCACGGGGGACCGCCTTGAGAGTGGCTACACCTTC
CDR3aa: CATGDRLESGYTF

j_gene: TRBJ1-5
abundance: many
v_gene: TRBV7-7
d_gene: -
CDR3nt: TGTGCCAGCAGCTTAGGACAGCGAGTAGATAGCAATCAGCCCCAGCATTTT
CDR3aa: CASSLGQRVDSNQPQHF

j_gene: TRBJ1-3
abundance: -
v_gene: TRBV7-9
d_gene: -
CDR3nt: TGTGCCGGACACACCAATTCTGGAAACACCATATATTTT
CDR3aa: CAGHTNSGNTIYF

j_gene: TRBJ2-2
abundance: -
v_gene: TRBV2
d_gene: -
CDR3nt: TGTGCCAGCAGTGAAGGGGTTCCCGTTGGCGGGGAGCTGTTTTTT
CDR3aa: CASSEGVPVGGELFF

j_gene: TRBJ2-5
abundance: few
v_gene: TRBV5-6
d_gene: TRBD1
CDR3nt: TGTGCCAGCAGCGCCGACAGGGGTCAAGAGACCCAGTACTTC
CDR3aa: CASSADRGQETQYF

j_gene: TRBJ2-3
abundance: many
v_gene: TRBV10-3
d_gene: TRBD2
CDR3nt: TGTGCCATCAGCTGGACTAGCGGGAGAGGGGATACGCAGTATTTT
CDR3aa: CAISWTSGRGDTQYF

j_gene: TRBJ2-3
abundance: many
v_gene: TRBV4-2
d_gene: TRBD1
CDR3nt: TGTGCCAGCAGCCAAAAGACAGGGGGCCGGGCAGATACGCAGTATTTT
CDR3aa: CASSQKTGGRADTQYF

j_gene: TRBJ2-5
abundance: -
v_gene: TRBV5-5
d_gene: -
CDR3nt: TGTGCCAGCAGCTTTCTGGGGGCAGAGACCCAGTACTTC
CDR3aa: CASSFLGAETQYF

j_gene: TRBJ1-1
abundance: few
v_gene: TRBV10-3
d_gene: -
CDR3nt: TGTGCCATCAGTGAGGACTTTCGGGCCGAAGCTTTCTTT
CDR3aa: CAISEDFRAEAFF

j_gene: TRBJ2-1
abundance: -
v_gene: TRBV28
d_gene: TRBD1
CDR3nt: TGTGCCAGCAGTTACTTGGGACAGGGGGTCGACAATGAGCAGTTCTTC
CDR3aa: CASSYLGQGVDNEQFF

j_gene: TRBJ2-1
abundance: few
v_gene: TRBV2
d_gene: -
CDR3nt: TGTGCCAGCAGCCCTCCATTTAGGGCAGAGCAGTTCTTC
CDR3aa: CASSPPFRAEQFF

j_gene: TRBJ1-6
abundance: -
v_gene: TRBV12-3/TRBV12-4
d_gene: -
CDR3nt: TGTGCCAGCACCCCGTCAGGCAGATTGGGTCGCACTCTCCACTTT
CDR3aa: CASTPSGRLGRTLHF

j_gene: TRBJ2-3
abundance: -
v_gene: TRBV2
d_gene: -
CDR3nt: TGTGCCAGCAGTGAACGGGGCGAGCGCACAGATACGCAGTATTTT
CDR3aa: CASSERGERTDTQYF

j_gene: TRBJ1-2
abundance: -
v_gene: TRBV7-8
d_gene: -
CDR3nt: TGTGCCAGCAGCTTAGACCCTGGGAACTATGGCTACACCTTC
CDR3aa: CASSLDPGNYGYTF

j_gene: TRBJ2-2
abundance: few
v_gene: TRBV6-2/TRBV6-3
d_gene: TRBD2
CDR3nt: TGTGCCAGCAGTTACTTGTTCCTAGCGGGAGGTTTGACCGGGGAGCTGTTTTTT
CDR3aa: CASSYLFLAGGLTGELFF

j_gene: TRBJ2-1
abundance: few
v_gene: TRBV12-3/TRBV12-4
d_gene: TRBD2
CDR3nt: TGTGCCAGCGGTCCGGGACTAGCGGGGTCCTTCAGCTCCTACAATGAGCAGTTCTTC
CDR3aa: CASGPGLAGSFSSYNEQFF